The clone carrying this T cell receptor (beta chain) appeared a few times. Its antigen is not identified. This entry comes from a study of CD8+ T cells in alopecia areata. Sequencing templates came from extracted RNA that was reverse transcribed into cDNA. The table came from immunoSEQ multiplex PCR; TCRdb's copy has only in-frame clones and leaves some out. Among 200,000 to 250,000 clones, around two fifths were seen once, and the ten largest hold roughly 0.45%. General study results and limits: In scalp, tofacitinib significantly decreased clonality and expanded CD8+ clones among the top 100.

Treatment reported: oral pan-JAK inhibitor, 5-10 mg twice daily. It was from alopecia areata patients that lesional scalp punch biopsies and peripheral blood were collected. Sorting from PBMCs produced CD4+ and CD8+ T cells. The junction had 2 bases not matched to a gene; V was cut back by 7 bases and J by 4 bases. Looked up from germline, CDR1 is SQVTM and CDR2 is ANQGSEA. The CDR3 is 11 residues long. Here the sequenced sample was CD4+ T cells sorted from blood, taken at roughly week 30, from a patient treated with tofacitinib. This receptor was identified in a human donor with alopecia areata. The chain joins TRBV29-1 to TRBJ2-3, with 7 bases lining up with TRBD2. Here the CDR3 DNA reads TGCAGCGCCGGACTAGCAGATACGCAGTATTTT. Amino acid sequence: CSAGLADTQYF.